Described below is a single TCR beta chain sequence and its context. Only a few counts were recorded for this clone. The antigen it recognizes is unknown. Per-base qualities were not stored, and no clone one base away is much larger. These data are taken from a study of T cell responses to AZD1222 COVID-19 vaccine (dated by TCRdb to about 2021). Regarding the complete study: Because spike-specific TCR depth and breadth did not differ between the two schedules, AZD1222 recipients who got a second dose at roughly 4 weeks were pooled with those who got a second dose at roughly 12 weeks. TCR sequencing was performed for 230 to 250 trial participants, of whom roughly 200 were given two doses of AZD1222 and roughly 25 were given two doses of MenACWY control vaccine. Trial participants were enrolled into age subgroups of 18-55, 56-69 and 70-plus years, which contained 148, 28 and 57 TCR-sequenced participants, respectively. The paper as a whole reports these results and caveats: No day 14 peak-response samples were available, so repertoires were characterized only after the peak T cell response. Participants were mostly white British, with more females than males. The authors suggested clonal diversity may have been underestimated. Only six AZD1222 recipients were SARS-CoV-2 seropositive at baseline, limiting conclusions about previously exposed vaccinees. Reportedly, close to half of the unique spike-specific TCRs recognized epitopes lying outside the regions that are mutated in the B.1.351 and B.1.1.7 variants. The vaccine-associated CD4 TCRs covered the entire spike protein, and the dominant responses fell in regions 160-218 and 743-854. After two AZD1222 doses, spike-specific TCR breadth and depth were significantly higher than at day 0 and than in MenACWY recipients. In the small 56-69-year group, the increase in depth fell short of significance, most likely because of low power.

The CDR3 regions of human TCRbeta chains were analyzed by immunosequencing. The paper's data handling went like this. TCRs in the repertoires were matched against a reference library of SARS-CoV-2-specific TCRs that had been generated with the MIRA antigen-specificity platform. Breadth was defined as the fraction of unique TCRs that were SARS-CoV-2-associated. Depth was defined as the fraction of total T cells that were SARS-CoV-2-associated. Using the MIRA data, each spike-specific TCR was assigned both to the spike region to which the TCR was reactive and to a CD4 or CD8 class. Log10-transformed breadth and depth values were compared by one-way ANOVA with Sidak's multiple comparisons tests. In its TCRdb copy, this immuneACCESS table keeps in-frame sequences only and misses some clones. Where compared with another copy, unresolved V genes explain less than half of these, and the others have no known cause. Clone size and the V and J calls come from that table; the DNA yielded D and trimming. The sample contains about 83,000 clones, 86% of them found a single time. In total, the top ten clones hold 8.7% of the sample.

Sample time point, as interpreted from the label and publication: baseline before first vaccination. Vaccinee samples were obtained from the UK trials COV001 and COV002, which included a single-blind randomized controlled phase 2/3 trial of AZD1222 (ChAdOx1 nCoV-19) in healthy adults. For TCRbeta chain sequencing, PBMC samples from trial participants were taken at day 0 and at day 28 after the second dose. This TCR was recovered from an adult in good health. Sample: peripheral blood, taken on day 0 of AZD1222 vaccination.

The DNA reads TGTGCCAGCGGGGGTAGCGGGGGAGCCTACAATGAGCAGTTCTTC. Its protein reads: CASGGSGGAYNEQFF. The chain is assembled from TRBV2 and TRBJ2-1; 9 of the junction bases match TRBD2. Trimming removed 8 bases from V and 2 bases from J; the gene matches leave 7 bases unexplained. Including cysteine and phenylalanine, the CDR3 has 15 amino acids. Solely the CDR3 DNA is kept, with 45 bases framed from the first base. The CDR1 and CDR2 encoded by the germline V gene are SNHLY and FYNNEI.